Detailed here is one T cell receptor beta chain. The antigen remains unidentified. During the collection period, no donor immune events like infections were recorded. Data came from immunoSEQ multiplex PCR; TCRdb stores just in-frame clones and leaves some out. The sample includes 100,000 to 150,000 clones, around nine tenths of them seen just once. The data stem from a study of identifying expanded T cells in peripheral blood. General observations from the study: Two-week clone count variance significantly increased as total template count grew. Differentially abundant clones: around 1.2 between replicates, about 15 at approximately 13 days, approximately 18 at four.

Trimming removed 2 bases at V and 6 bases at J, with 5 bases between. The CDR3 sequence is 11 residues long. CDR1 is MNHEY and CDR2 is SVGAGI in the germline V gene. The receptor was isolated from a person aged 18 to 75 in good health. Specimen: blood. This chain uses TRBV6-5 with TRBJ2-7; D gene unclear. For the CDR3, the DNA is TGTGCCAGCAGTTACAGGGCCGAGCAGTACTTC. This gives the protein CASSYRAEQYF.